The T cell receptor (beta chain) under discussion was sequenced for a study of cytomegalovirus exposure and HLA in healthy donors. Study details: A prior study identified just under 120 million unique TCR beta sequences from roughly 180 million T cells. Whole-study findings and limits: Reported performance of the classifier showed diagnosis of cytomegalovirus status with high specificity and sensitivity. Productive status was seen about 90% or about 30% of the time for most TCR beta V segments in an earlier analysis.

Germline lookup yields CDR1 DFQATT and CDR2 SNEGSKA (reference sequence). Trimming removed 3 bases from V and 6 bases from J, with 7 bases in between. This CDR3 region has 11 residues. The PCR was carried out with 60 Vbeta primers and 13 Jbeta primers. Profiling relied on immunoSEQ multiplex PCR, and the TCRdb table lists in-frame clones only, not all of them. Here the sample spans roughly 150,000 clones, roughly 87% being singletons. With respect to this clone: Its target is not known.

The chain is built from TRBV20-1 and TRBJ2-3, with a possible D match to TRBD1 (5 bases). The TCR originated in a man aged 30 to 39 in good health and CMV-seropositive. Sequences were obtained from PBMCs. CDR3 nucleotide sequence: TGCAGTGCTAGGTCAGGGGATACGCAGTATTTT. It encodes CSARSGDTQYF.